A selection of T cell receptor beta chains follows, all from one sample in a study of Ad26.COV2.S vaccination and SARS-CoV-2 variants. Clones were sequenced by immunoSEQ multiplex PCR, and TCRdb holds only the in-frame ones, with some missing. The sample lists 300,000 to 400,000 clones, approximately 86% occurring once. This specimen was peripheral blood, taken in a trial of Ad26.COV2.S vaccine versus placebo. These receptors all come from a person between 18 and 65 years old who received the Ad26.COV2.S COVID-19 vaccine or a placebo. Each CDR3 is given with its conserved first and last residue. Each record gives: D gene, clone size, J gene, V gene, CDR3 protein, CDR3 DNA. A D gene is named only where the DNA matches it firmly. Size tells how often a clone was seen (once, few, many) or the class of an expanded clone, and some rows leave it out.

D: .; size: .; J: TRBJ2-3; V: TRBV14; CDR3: CASSQDNRRAADTQYF; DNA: TGTGCCAGCAGCCAAGATAACCGACGGGCGGCAGATACGCAGTATTTT
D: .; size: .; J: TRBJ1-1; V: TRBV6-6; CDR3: CASRRMGNMNTEAFF; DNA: TGTGCCAGCAGGAGGATGGGGAACATGAACACTGAAGCTTTCTTT
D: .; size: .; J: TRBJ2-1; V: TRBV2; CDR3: CAGTRQRHNEQFF; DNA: TGTGCCGGAACTAGACAGCGACACAATGAGCAGTTCTTC
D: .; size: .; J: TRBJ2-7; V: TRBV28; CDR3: CASSLANSYEQYF; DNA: TGTGCCAGCAGTTTAGCAAACTCCTACGAGCAGTACTTC
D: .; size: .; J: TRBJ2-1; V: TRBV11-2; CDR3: CASSSLLGLTYNEQFF; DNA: TGTGCCAGCAGCTCCCTGCTCGGGTTAACCTACAATGAGCAGTTCTTC
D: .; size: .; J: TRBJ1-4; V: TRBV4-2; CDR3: CASSQDGGSEKLFF; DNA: TGTGCCAGCAGCCAAGATGGGGGGAGTGAAAAACTGTTTTTT
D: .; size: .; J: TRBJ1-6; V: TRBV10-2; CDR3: CASSEEALSSYNSPLHF; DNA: TGCGCCAGCAGTGAGGAGGCCCTGAGCTCCTATAATTCACCCCTCCACTTT
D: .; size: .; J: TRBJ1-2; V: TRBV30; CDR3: CAWSVPGMGYGYTF; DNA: TGTGCCTGGAGTGTACCTGGGATGGGCTATGGCTACACCTTC
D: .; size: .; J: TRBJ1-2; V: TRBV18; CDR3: CASSPPTRDGYTF; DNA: TGTGCCAGCTCACCACCCACGCGGGACGGCTACACCTTC
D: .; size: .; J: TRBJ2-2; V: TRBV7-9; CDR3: CASRAVTYGELFF; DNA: TGTGCCAGCAGAGCGGTTACTTACGGGGAGCTGTTTTTT
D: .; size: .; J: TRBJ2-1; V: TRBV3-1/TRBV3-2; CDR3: CASSPLGGEQFF; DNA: TGTGCCAGCAGCCCCTTGGGCGGCGAGCAGTTCTTC
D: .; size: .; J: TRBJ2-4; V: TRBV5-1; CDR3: CASSLDGAKNIQYF; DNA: TGCGCCAGCAGCTTGGACGGGGCCAAAAACATTCAGTACTTC
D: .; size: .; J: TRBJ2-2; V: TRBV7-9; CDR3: CASSLAWRDPGELFF; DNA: TGTGCCAGCAGCTTAGCGTGGAGGGACCCCGGGGAGCTGTTTTTT
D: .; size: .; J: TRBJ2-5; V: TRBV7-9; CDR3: CASSRGTKETQYF; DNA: TGTGCCAGCAGCCGCGGGACGAAAGAGACCCAGTACTTC
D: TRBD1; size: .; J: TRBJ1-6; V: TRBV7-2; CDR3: CASSFEGTGSGPLHF; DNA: TGTGCCAGCAGCTTTGAAGGGACAGGGAGCGGGCCCCTCCACTTT
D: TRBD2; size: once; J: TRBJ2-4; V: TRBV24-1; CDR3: CATSVVRGDSKRIQYF; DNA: TGTGCCACCAGTGTGGTCCGGGGGGACTCTAAACGCATTCAGTACTTC
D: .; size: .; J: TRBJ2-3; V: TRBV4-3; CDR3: CASSFEQGLSDTQYF; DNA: TGCGCCAGCAGCTTTGAACAGGGATTGAGCGATACGCAGTATTTT
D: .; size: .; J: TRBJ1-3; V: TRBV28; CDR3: CASSFIGVSGNTIYF; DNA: TGTGCCAGCAGTTTTATCGGGGTCTCTGGAAACACCATATATTTT